This T cell receptor beta chain was sequenced for a study of cytomegalovirus exposure and HLA in healthy donors. Turning to the study itself: Early on, a data release was issued that held approximately 78 million unique TCRs from HLA-typed donors.

Per germline, CDR1 GTSNPN and CDR2 SVGIG (reference sequence). The CDR3 consists of 12 residues. Between the trimmed V and J ends, which lost 2 bases and 0 bases, there was a span of 4 bases. The PCR made use of 60 Vbeta and 13 Jbeta primers. Only in-frame clones appear in the TCRdb table, and some are missing; sequencing was by immunoSEQ multiplex PCR. The ten top clones account for about 6%, within a sample of just under 90,000 clones. Regarding the study as a whole: Most CMV-associated TCR beta chains were later found to appear HLA-restricted.

About this clone itself: Its antigen is currently unknown.

V usage is TRBV30 and J usage is TRBJ1-1; D unclear. The sample comprised PBMCs. The sequence came from a girl aged 10 to 17 in good health and CMV-seropositive. The CDR3 loop reads CAWSQMNTEAFF. The CDR3 coding sequence is TGTGCCTGGAGTCAGATGAACACTGAAGCTTTCTTT.